These 22 T cell receptor beta chains were all obtained from the same sample, sequenced in a study of T cell repertoires in cytomegalovirus infection. TCRdb re-analysed the reads in MiXCR, keeping a single row per CDR3 protein. The sample carries around 330,000 distinct CDR3 sequences, about a sixth recorded once. What was sequenced was PBMCs. Source of these receptors: a human donor in good health (CMV status not recorded). Some clones in this sample may be carry-over from other donors' samples.

V and J are TRBV28 and TRBJ1-1, with 7 bases identical to TRBD1. The junction had 14 bases not matched to a gene; V was cut back by 8 bases and J by 8 bases. This CDR3 region has 14 residues. The germline V gene has CDR1 MDHEN and CDR2 SYDVKM. The CDR3 DNA sequence: TGTGCCAGCGGAACAGGGGAGGGAATCGGGGAAGCTTTCTTT. Its translation is CASGTGEGIGEAFF.

This clonotype showed up just a few times. The rearrangement links TRBV7-2 to TRBJ2-1; 12 positions match TRBD2. V lost 1 base, J lost 2 bases, and 6 bases stayed unmatched. CDR3 length: 18 amino acids. Germline CDR1 is SGHTA and CDR2 is FQGNSA. CDR3 sequence: CASSLGLAGGFTYNEQFF. In nucleotides, the CDR3 is TGTGCCAGCAGCTTAGGGCTAGCGGGGGGGTTCACCTACAATGAGCAGTTCTTC.

This clonotype occurred many times. The chain uses TRBV11-2 and TRBJ2-2; D gene unclear. CDR3 length equals 16 residues. V dropped 5 bases and J dropped 5 bases, with 18 bases sitting between them. Germline V gene sequence: CDR1 SGHAT, CDR2 FQNNGV. Here the CDR3 reads CASSALLSGRTGELFF. The CDR3 DNA sequence: TGTGCCAGCAGCGCCCTCCTAAGTGGGCGGACCGGGGAGCTGTTTTTT.

The rearrangement links TRBV20-1 to TRBJ2-2, with D hard to call. This CDR3 is 17 amino acids long. The germline V and J ends were trimmed by 3 bases and 1 base, with 18 bases remaining between them. Per the germline V gene, CDR1 is DFQATT and CDR2 is SNEGSKA (reference sequence). The CDR3 reads CSARVRKGHLNTGELFF. The DNA for the CDR3 is TGCAGTGCTAGGGTGCGAAAAGGGCATTTGAACACCGGGGAGCTGTTTTTT.

This clonotype occurred many times. This rearrangement joins TRBV7-9 to TRBJ1-2; tentatively, D is TRBD1 (5 bases). V lost 8 bases to trimming and J lost 3 bases, with 10 bases between them. The CDR3 runs 12 residues. CDR1 SEHNR and CDR2 FQNEAQ come from the germline V gene (reference sequence). CDR3 sequence reads: CASVGEDYGYTF. CDR3 coding DNA: TGTGCCAGCGTAGGGGAGGACTATGGCTACACCTTC.

J is TRBJ2-7 and V is TRBV10-3, with TRBD2 matching over 8 bases. Germline values: CDR1 ENHRY, CDR2 SYGVKD. With V trimmed by 10 bases and J by 0 bases, 2 bases remained unmatched. The CDR3 spans 12 residues. The DNA for the CDR3 is TGTGCCACTAGCGGGCCCTCCTACGAGCAGTACTTC. Encoded protein: CATSGPSYEQYF.

This clonotype was detected a few times. The J gene is TRBJ2-5, the V gene TRBV27, with TRBD2 identical over 7 bases. Trimming cost V 3 bases and J 4 bases; bases outside gene matches: 11. The CDR3 length is 16 residues. Looked up from germline, CDR1 is MNHEY and CDR2 is SMNVEV (reference sequence). The CDR3 nucleotides are TGTGCCAGCAGTTTCGCCCCGGGGAGGGGAGGAGAGACCCAGTACTTC. Translated, it gives CASSFAPGRGGETQYF.

This clonotype has just a few counts. The CDR3 sequence is CAGNQGQGDTYGYTF. In nucleotides, the CDR3 is TGTGCCGGCAACCAAGGACAGGGGGACACCTATGGCTACACCTTC. The chain has TRBV6-6 and TRBJ1-2; TRBD1 matches 10 bases. The CDR3 consists of 15 residues. V was clipped by 11 bases and J by 4 bases; unmatched bases: 13. Germline V gives CDR1 MNHNY, CDR2 SVGAGI (reference sequence).

This clonotype came up a few times. V gene TRBV18 combines with J gene TRBJ2-1; 8 bases line up with TRBD1. The V gene's germline CDR1 is KGHSH and CDR2 LQKENI. The CDR3 is made up of 14 amino acids. J lost 8 bases, V lost 6 bases, and 9 bases had no gene match. Here the CDR3 reads CASSTRTGPDEQFF. The CDR3 nucleotides read TGTGCCAGCTCCACGCGGACAGGGCCGGATGAGCAGTTCTTC.

The chain recombines TRBV19 with TRBJ1-1; D is uncertain. CDR1 is LNHDA, CDR2 SQIVND, per germline (reference sequence). The CDR3 covers 13 residues. The V and J ends lost 3 bases and 4 bases respectively, with 9 bases between them. The CDR3: CASSIGIVTEAFF. CDR3 DNA sequence: TGTGCCAGTAGTATCGGAATAGTCACTGAAGCTTTCTTT.

The rearrangement uses TRBV19 and TRBJ2-1, with TRBD1 identical over 11 bases. There are 14 residues in the CDR3. Germline lookup yields CDR1 LNHDA and CDR2 SQIVND (reference sequence). The ends lost 4 bases at V and 8 bases at J; junction bases unmatched: 4. The CDR3, as DNA: TGTGCCAGTAGTAAGGACAGGGGGCGATATGAGCAGTTCTTC. This gives the protein CASSKDRGRYEQFF.

About this clonotype itself: A read error may be the cause here, since a much bigger clone is one base away. The conserved final phenylalanine or tryptophan is absent from the CDR3, which likely points to a read error. V is TRBV28 and J is TRBJ2-1, with 10 bases aligning to TRBD2. CDR1 is MDHEN and CDR2 is SYDVKM in the germline V gene. The CDR3 runs to 15 residues. Unmatched junction bases numbered 7, after V lost 5 bases and J lost 6 bases. CDR3 bases: TGTGCCAGCAGTGCAGCGGGGGGGCCAAGCAATGAGCAGTTCGTC. Translating it yields CASSAAGGPSNEQFV.

This clonotype showed up many times. The chain combines TRBV7-2 with TRBJ2-7; 7 bases fit TRBD1. V gave up 3 bases and J gave up 2 bases; unmatched junction bases: 4. The CDR3 loop spans 14 amino acids. Germline V gene data show CDR1 as SGHTA and CDR2 as FQGNSA. The CDR3 DNA follows: TGTGCCAGCAGCTTGTGGGACAGACCCTACGAGCAGTACTTC. This gives the protein CASSLWDRPYEQYF.

This clonotype has at least ten counts. The V call is TRBV12-3 or TRBV12-4, the J call TRBJ2-3; TRBD2 aligns across 12 bases. This CDR3 is 18 amino acids long. V gave up 1 base and J gave up 2 bases; unmatched junction bases: 7. The CDR3 region is CASSLDLAGGPDTDTQYF. The CDR3 coding sequence is TGTGCCAGCAGTTTAGATCTAGCGGGGGGGCCCGACACAGATACGCAGTATTTT.

The chain recombines TRBV6-2 or TRBV6-3 with TRBJ2-2; 10 nucleotides agree with TRBD2. Germline loops: CDR1 MNHEY, CDR2 SVGEGT. The CDR3 runs to 19 residues. V shed 5 bases and J 1 base; nucleotides not matched to a gene: 13. Here the CDR3 reads CASSLLPWGLALNTGELFF. As DNA, the CDR3 is TGTGCCAGCAGTCTCCTTCCATGGGGACTAGCGTTGAACACCGGGGAGCTGTTTTTT.

The table lists this clonotype with a few counts. V usage is TRBV19 and J usage is TRBJ1-1; maybe TRBD1 (5 bases). The germline V and J ends were trimmed by 3 bases and 4 bases, with 15 bases remaining between them. The germline gives CDR1 LNHDA, CDR2 SQIVND (reference sequence). This CDR3 is built from 15 residues. The CDR3 loop reads CASSMVGQDTTEAFF. In nucleotides, the CDR3 is TGTGCCAGTAGTATGGTAGGGCAGGACACCACTGAAGCTTTCTTT. Complete variable domain (other parts from reference TRBV19 and TRBJ1-1): DGGITQSPKYLFRKEGQNVTLSCEQNLNHDAMYWYRQDPGQGLRLIYYSQIVNDFQKGDIAEGYSVSREKKESFPLTVTSAQKNPTAFYLCASSMVGQDTTEAFFGQGTRLTVV.

This rearrangement joins TRBV11-2 to TRBJ2-4; D is ambiguous. This CDR3 spans 12 amino acids. The germline V and J ends were trimmed by 5 bases and 7 bases, with 9 bases remaining between them. Germline lookup yields CDR1 SGHAT and CDR2 FQNNGV. The CDR3 region is CASSPINNIQYF. CDR3 bases: TGTGCCAGCAGCCCGATAAATAACATTCAGTACTTC.

The table lists this clonotype with a few counts. The V call is TRBV4-2, the J call TRBJ1-4, with TRBD1 matching 10 bases. This CDR3 region has 18 residues. Trimming took 0 bases from V and 5 from J; bases not matched to a gene: 9. Germline values: CDR1 LGHNA, CDR2 YNFKEQ. The CDR3 DNA is TGTGCCAGCAGCCAAGAAAAGGGGACAGGGGATCGCAATGAAAAACTGTTTTTT. Translation: CASSQEKGTGDRNEKLFF.

The sample holds a few counts of this clonotype. The chain employs TRBV20-1 and TRBJ1-1; D unresolved. V was cut by 1 base and J by 11 bases, with 20 bases left in between. This CDR3 has 14 amino acids. Germline lookup yields CDR1 DFQATT and CDR2 SNEGSKA (reference sequence). The CDR3 loop is CSARGLGVVGFAFF. The DNA of the CDR3 is TGCAGTGCTAGAGGGCTTGGGGTTGTTGGGTTTGCTTTCTTT.

This clonotype appeared many times. V gene TRBV10-3 combines with J gene TRBJ2-5, with D perhaps matching TRBD1 or TRBD2 (6 bases each). Germline-derived CDR1 and CDR2 are ENHRY and SYGVKD. Trimming removed 10 bases from V and 3 bases from J, with 18 bases in between. The CDR3 covers 14 residues. The CDR3 nucleotides are TGTGCCACTTGGGCCGGGGGCGGAGAAGAGACCCAGTACTTC. Translating gives CATWAGGGEETQYF.

This clonotype was counted between two and nine times. The J gene is TRBJ2-5, the V gene TRBV20-1; weak D call: TRBD1 (6 bases). The CDR3 sequence is 13 residues long. The germline gives CDR1 DFQATT, CDR2 SNEGSKA (reference sequence). The V and J ends lost 6 bases and 2 bases respectively, with 13 bases between them. CDR3 sequence: CSAGGQTQETQYF. CDR3 sequence (DNA): TGCAGTGCGGGTGGACAGACACAAGAGACCCAGTACTTC.

This clonotype was found a few times. The genes are TRBV6-6 and TRBJ2-7; D not resolved. The V end lost 2 bases, the J end lost 2 bases, and 7 bases lay between the germline ends. The length of the CDR3 is 13 residues. Germline-derived CDR1 and CDR2 are MNHNY and SVGAGI (reference sequence). This chain's CDR3 is CASSYGSTYEQYF. The CDR3 DNA reads TGTGCCAGCAGTTACGGCAGTACCTACGAGCAGTACTTC.